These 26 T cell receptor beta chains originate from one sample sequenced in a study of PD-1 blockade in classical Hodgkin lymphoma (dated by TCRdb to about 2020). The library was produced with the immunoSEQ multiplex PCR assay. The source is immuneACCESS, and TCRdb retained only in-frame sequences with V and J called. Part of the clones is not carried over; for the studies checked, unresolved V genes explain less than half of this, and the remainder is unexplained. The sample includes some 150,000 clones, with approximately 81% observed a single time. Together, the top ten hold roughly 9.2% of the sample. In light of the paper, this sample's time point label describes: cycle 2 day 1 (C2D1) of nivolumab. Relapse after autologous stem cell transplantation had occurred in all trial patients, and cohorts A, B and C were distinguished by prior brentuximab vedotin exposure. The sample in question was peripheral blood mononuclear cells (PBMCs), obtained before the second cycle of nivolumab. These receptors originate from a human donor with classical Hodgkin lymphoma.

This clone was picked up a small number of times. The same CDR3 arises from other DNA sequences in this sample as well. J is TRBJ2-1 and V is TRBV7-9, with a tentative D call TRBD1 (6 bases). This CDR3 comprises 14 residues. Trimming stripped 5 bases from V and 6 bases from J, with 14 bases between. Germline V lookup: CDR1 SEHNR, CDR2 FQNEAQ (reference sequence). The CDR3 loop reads CASSPSWGRNEQFF. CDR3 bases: TGTGCCAGCAGCCCCAGTTGGGGGCGCAATGAGCAGTTCTTC.

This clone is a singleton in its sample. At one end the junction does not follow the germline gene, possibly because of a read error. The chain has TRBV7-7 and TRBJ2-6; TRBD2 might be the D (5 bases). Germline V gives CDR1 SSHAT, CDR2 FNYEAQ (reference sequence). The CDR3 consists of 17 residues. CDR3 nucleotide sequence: TGTGCTAGCAGCTTAGGCGGGTTGAGCTCTGGGGCCAACGTCCTGACTTTC. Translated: CASSLGGLSSGANVLTF.

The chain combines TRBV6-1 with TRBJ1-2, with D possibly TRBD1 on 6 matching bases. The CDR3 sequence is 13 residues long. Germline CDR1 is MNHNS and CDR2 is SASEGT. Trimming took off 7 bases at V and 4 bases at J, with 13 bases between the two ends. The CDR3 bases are TGTGCCAGCACTGGGCAGGGGACCTATGGCTACACCTTC. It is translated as CASTGQGTYGYTF.

The CDR3 spells CASSSDRGCQPQHF. CDR3 bases: TGTGCCAGCAGTTCTGACAGGGGGTGTCAGCCCCAGCATTTT. The chain is built from TRBV7-4 and TRBJ1-5; 9 bases map to TRBD1. Germline CDR1 is SGHVT and CDR2 is SQSDAQ. The length of the CDR3 is 14 residues. J gave up 6 bases and V 6 bases, and 6 bases lay outside the gene matches.

CDR3 sequence reads: CASSLPDRGFSYEQYF. CDR3 sequence (DNA): TGTGCCAGCAGTCTCCCCGACAGGGGGTTCTCCTACGAGCAGTACTTC. The rearrangement links TRBV28 to TRBJ2-7; 9 bases are a match to TRBD1. J was trimmed by 0 bases and V by 5 bases; bases with no gene match: 8. Germline CDR1 reads MDHEN; CDR2 reads SYDVKM. The CDR3 runs 16 residues.

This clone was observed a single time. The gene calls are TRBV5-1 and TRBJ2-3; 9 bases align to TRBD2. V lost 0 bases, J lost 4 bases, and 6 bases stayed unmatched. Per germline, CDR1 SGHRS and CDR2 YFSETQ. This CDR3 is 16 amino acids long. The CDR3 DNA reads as TGCGCCAGCAGCTTGGGAGCGGGAGGTGCGGCAGATACGCAGTATTTT. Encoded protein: CASSLGAGGAADTQYF.

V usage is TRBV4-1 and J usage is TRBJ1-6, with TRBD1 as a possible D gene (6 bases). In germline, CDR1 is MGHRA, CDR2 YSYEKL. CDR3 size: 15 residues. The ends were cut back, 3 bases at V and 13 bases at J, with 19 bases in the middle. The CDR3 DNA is TGCGCCAGCAGCCAGCTACAGGGAAAAGGGTCCCCCCTCCACTTT. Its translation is CASSQLQGKGSPLHF.

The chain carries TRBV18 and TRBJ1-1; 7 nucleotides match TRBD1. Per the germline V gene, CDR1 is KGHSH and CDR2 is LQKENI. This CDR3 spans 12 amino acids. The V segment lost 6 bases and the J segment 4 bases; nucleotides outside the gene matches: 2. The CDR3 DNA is TGTGCCAGCTCGACAGGGAGCACTGAAGCTTTCTTT. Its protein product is CASSTGSTEAFF.

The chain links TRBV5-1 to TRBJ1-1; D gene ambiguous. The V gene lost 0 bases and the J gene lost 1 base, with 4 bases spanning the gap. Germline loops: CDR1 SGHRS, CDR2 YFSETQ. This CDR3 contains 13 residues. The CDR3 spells CASSLAWNTEAFF. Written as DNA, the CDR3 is TGCGCCAGCAGCTTGGCCTGGAACACTGAAGCTTTCTTT. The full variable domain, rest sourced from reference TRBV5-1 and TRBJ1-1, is KAGVTQTPRYLIKTRGQQVTLSCSPISGHRSVSWYQQTPGQGLQFLFEYFSETQRNKGNFPGRFSGRQFSNSRSEMNVSTLELGDSALYLCASSLAWNTEAFFGQGTRLTVV.

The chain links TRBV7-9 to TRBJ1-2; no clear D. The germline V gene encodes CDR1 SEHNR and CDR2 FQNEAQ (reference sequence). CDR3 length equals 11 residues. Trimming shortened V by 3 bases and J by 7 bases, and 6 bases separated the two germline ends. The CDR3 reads CASSLEGGYTF. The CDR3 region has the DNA TGTGCCAGCAGCTTGGAGGGTGGCTACACCTTC. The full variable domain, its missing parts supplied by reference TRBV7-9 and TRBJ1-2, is DTGVSQNPRHKITKRGQNVTFRCDPISEHNRLYWYRQTLGQGPEFLTYFQNEAQLEKSRLLSDRFSAERPKGSFSTLEIQRTEQGDSAMYLCASSLEGGYTFGSGTRLTVV.

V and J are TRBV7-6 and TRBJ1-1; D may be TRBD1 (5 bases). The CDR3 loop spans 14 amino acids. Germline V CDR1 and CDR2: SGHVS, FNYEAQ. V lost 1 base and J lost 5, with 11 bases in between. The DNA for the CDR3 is TGTGCCAGCAGCTTAGGGGGGGTTCGGACTGAAGCTTTCTTT. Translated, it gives CASSLGGVRTEAFF.

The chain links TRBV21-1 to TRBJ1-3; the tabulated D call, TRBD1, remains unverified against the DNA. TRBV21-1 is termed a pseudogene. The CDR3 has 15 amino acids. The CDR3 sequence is CASSARHPSGNTIYF. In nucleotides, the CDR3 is TGTGCCAGCAGCGCCCGACACCCCTCTGGAAACACCATATATTTT.

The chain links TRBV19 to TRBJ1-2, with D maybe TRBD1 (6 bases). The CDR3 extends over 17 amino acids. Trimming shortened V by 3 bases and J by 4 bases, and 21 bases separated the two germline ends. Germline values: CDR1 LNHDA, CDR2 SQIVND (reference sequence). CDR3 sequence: CASSMDWGAGLGYGYTF. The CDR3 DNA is TGTGCCAGTAGTATGGATTGGGGGGCAGGCCTCGGCTATGGCTACACCTTC.

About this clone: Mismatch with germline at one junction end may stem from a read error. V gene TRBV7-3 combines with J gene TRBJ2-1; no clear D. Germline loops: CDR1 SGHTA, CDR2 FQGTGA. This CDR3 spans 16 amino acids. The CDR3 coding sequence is TGCGCCAGCAGCCAAGATCCGGGCCAGACCGCCAATGAGCAGTTCTTC. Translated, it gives CASSQDPGQTANEQFF.

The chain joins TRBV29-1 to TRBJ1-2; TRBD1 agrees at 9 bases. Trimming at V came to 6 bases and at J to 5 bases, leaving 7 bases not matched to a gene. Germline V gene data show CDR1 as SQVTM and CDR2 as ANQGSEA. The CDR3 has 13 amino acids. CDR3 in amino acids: CSVDRGNFYGYTF. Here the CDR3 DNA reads TGCAGCGTGGACAGGGGCAATTTTTATGGCTACACCTTC.

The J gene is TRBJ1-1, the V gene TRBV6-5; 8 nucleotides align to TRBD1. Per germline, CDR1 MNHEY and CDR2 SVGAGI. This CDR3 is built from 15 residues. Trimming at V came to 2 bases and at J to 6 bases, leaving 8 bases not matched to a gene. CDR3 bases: TGTGCCAGCAGTTACAGAGACAGGGGTGACGCTGAAGCTTTCTTT. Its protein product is CASSYRDRGDAEAFF.

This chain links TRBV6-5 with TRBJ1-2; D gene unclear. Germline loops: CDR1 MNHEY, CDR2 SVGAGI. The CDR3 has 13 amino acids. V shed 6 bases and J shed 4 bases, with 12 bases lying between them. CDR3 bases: TGTGCCAGCAGACCTAGGGCCCCCTATGGCTACACCTTC. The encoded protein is CASRPRAPYGYTF.

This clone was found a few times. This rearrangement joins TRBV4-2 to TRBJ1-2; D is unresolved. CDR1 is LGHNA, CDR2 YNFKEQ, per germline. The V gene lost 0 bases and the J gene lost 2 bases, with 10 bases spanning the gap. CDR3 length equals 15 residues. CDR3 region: CASSQDWRQNYGYTF. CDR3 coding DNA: TGTGCCAGCAGCCAAGATTGGCGGCAGAACTATGGCTACACCTTC.

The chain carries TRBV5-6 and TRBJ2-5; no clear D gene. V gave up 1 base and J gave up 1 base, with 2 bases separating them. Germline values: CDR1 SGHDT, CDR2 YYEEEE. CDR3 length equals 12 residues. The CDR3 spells CASSLPQETQYF. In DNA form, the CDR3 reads TGTGCCAGCAGCTTGCCCCAAGAGACCCAGTACTTC.

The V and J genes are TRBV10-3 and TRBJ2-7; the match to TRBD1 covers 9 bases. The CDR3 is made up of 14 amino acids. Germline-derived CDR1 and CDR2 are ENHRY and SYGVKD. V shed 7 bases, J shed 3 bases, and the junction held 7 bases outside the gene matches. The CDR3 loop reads CAIKPGQGDYEQYF. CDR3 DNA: TGTGCCATCAAACCGGGACAGGGAGACTACGAGCAGTACTTC.

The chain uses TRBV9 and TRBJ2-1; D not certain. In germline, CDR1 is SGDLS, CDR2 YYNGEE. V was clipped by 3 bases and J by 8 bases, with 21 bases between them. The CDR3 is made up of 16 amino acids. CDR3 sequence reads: CASSDLMASNWDEQFF. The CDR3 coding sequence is TGTGCCAGCAGCGACCTGATGGCAAGCAACTGGGATGAGCAGTTCTTC. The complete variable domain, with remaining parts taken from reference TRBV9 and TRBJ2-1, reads DSGVTQTPKHLITATGQRVTLRCSPRSGDLSVYWYQQSLDQGLQFLIQYYNGEERAKGNILERFSAQQFPDLHSELNLSSLELGDSALYFCASSDLMASNWDEQFFGPGTRLTVL.

The CDR3: CASSPTGTSLNEQFF. The CDR3 nucleotides read TGTGCCAGCAGCCCCACCGGGACTAGCCTCAATGAGCAGTTCTTC. The chain carries TRBV7-3 and TRBJ2-1; TRBD2 matches at 9 bases. The CDR3 is made up of 15 amino acids. Germline V gene lookup returns CDR1 SGHTA and CDR2 FQGTGA. The trim removed 5 bases at V and 6 bases at J, leaving 8 bases unmatched.

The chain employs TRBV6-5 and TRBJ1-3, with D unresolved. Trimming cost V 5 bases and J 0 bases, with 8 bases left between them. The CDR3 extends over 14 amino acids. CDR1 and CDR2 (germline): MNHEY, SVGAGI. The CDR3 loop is CASSPSFSGNTIYF. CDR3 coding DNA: TGTGCCAGCAGTCCCAGTTTCTCTGGAAACACCATATATTTT.

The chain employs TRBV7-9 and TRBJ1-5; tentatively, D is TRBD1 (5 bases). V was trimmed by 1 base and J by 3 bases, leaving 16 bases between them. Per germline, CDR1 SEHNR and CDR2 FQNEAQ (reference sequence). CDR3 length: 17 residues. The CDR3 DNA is TGTGCCAGCAGCTTAGGTGGAGGGGACTTAGACAATCAGCCCCAGCATTTT. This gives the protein CASSLGGGDLDNQPQHF.

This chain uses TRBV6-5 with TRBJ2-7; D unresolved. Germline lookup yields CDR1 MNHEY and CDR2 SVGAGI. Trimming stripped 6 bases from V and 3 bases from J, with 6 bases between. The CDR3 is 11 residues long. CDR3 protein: CASRFRYEQYF. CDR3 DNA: TGTGCCAGCAGGTTCCGCTACGAGCAGTACTTC.

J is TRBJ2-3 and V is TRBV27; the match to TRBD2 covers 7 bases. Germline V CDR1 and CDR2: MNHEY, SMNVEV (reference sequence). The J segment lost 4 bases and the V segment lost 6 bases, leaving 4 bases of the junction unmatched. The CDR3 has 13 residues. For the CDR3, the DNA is TGTGCCAGCAGAAGCGCGGGGGCAGATACGCAGTATTTT. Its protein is CASRSAGADTQYF.